Reported below is one T cell receptor (beta chain). This clonotype has only a few counts. Its cognate antigen has yet to be identified. Base qualities were left out, and no much larger clone turns up one base away. The cysteine opens and the phenylalanine closes a CDR3 of 15 amino acids. Only the CDR3 portion is preserved as DNA: 45 bases, with reading frame beginning at the first base. The junction carries 17 bases between V and J, which are trimmed by 3 bases and 8 bases respectively. The sequencer was an Illumina HiSeq 1500. The raw public reads went through TCRdb reprocessing: fastp at Q25, MiXCR clone calling, in-frame beta chains kept. Each CDR3 protein gets just one entry, which takes the most common genes and DNA from the rows behind it. In this sample the table shows hundreds of thousands of distinct CDR3 sequences, approximately 24% of which occur a single time. Of the sample, roughly 8% is held by the ten largest clones.

The entry originates in a study of T cell repertoires in cytomegalovirus infection (dated by TCRdb to about 2019). As for the study more broadly: Donor HLA type was relevant to the analysis, because carriage of CMV infection together with the matching HLA type was indicated by public TCR beta signatures. Study-level results and caveats: Carriers of CMV infection plus the relevant HLA type were discriminated by the cumulative frequency of public TCR beta family members in the study cohort and in an independent approximately 400-donor cohort. In the ex vivo response, HLA-C-restricted CMV-specific TCR beta clonotypes were dominant, and in two of eight donors the single most frequent clonotype came from this HLA-C-restricted group.

Sequenced: CD8+ T cells from PBMCs. This sequence was found in a human donor in good health (CMV status not recorded). Some clones in this sample may be carry-over from other donors' samples. The rearrangement joined TRBV12-3 or TRBV12-4 to TRBJ2-1, and TRBD1 may be the D gene, going by 6 matching bases. For the CDR3, the sequence is CASSFLGQSKDEQFF. The DNA reads TGTGCCAGCAGTTTCTTAGGACAGAGTAAGGATGAGCAGTTCTTC.